Presented here are 25 T cell receptor beta chains from one specimen sequenced in a study of T cell repertoires in cytomegalovirus infection. Using its own MiXCR run on the reads, TCRdb lists one record per CDR3 protein. The table records about 400,000 distinct CDR3 sequences, roughly 20% of them present only once. Sequenced input: PBMCs. These receptors all stem from a human donor in good health (CMV status not recorded). Some clones in this sample may be carry-over from other donors' samples.

This clonotype was observed many times. The chain uses TRBV20-1 and TRBJ2-5; 13 bases are a match to TRBD2. Trimming at V came to 3 bases and at J to 7 bases, leaving 8 bases not matched to a gene. There are 15 residues in the CDR3. CDR1 DFQATT and CDR2 SNEGSKA come from the germline V gene (reference sequence). DNA for the CDR3: TGCAGTGCTAGGGGACTAGCGGGAACCAGGGGGACCCAGTACTTC. It encodes CSARGLAGTRGTQYF.

This clonotype was observed a few times. The J gene is TRBJ2-1, the V gene TRBV7-6; 7 bases are a match to TRBD2. Germline-derived CDR1 and CDR2 are SGHVS and FNYEAQ. Trimming took 4 bases from V and 7 from J; bases not matched to a gene: 4. This CDR3 is built from 13 residues. The CDR3 DNA follows: TGTGCCAGCAGCTCTAGCGGCTTTAATGAGCAGTTCTTC. It translates to CASSSSGFNEQFF.

This clonotype occurred a few times. V gene TRBV20-1 combines with J gene TRBJ1-5; a weak D match, TRBD1 (6 bases). The CDR3 has 14 residues. The V gene lost 0 bases and the J gene lost 7 bases, with 13 bases spanning the gap. Germline CDR1 DFQATT, CDR2 SNEGSKA (reference sequence). The CDR3 protein is CSARDGGAGQPQHF. The CDR3 DNA reads as TGCAGTGCTAGAGATGGGGGGGCTGGGCAGCCCCAGCATTTT.

The chain carries TRBV19 and TRBJ1-2; no definite D call. Trimming stripped 3 bases from V and 6 bases from J, with 14 bases between. The CDR3 loop spans 14 amino acids. Germline V gene data show CDR1 as LNHDA and CDR2 as SQIVND (reference sequence). CDR3 in DNA: TGTGCCAGTAGTATCACCGGGCCGGAACATGGCTACACCTTC. It specifies CASSITGPEHGYTF.

The chain has TRBV7-2 and TRBJ2-3; D remains ambiguous. Per germline, CDR1 SGHTA and CDR2 FQGNSA. This CDR3 is built from 11 residues. CDR3: CLVGSPDTQYF. CDR3 nucleotide sequence: TGTTTAGTGGGGTCCCCAGATACGCAGTATTTT. The full variable domain, its missing parts supplied by reference TRBV7-2 and TRBJ2-3, is GAGVSQSPSNKVTEKGKDVELRCDPISGHTALYWYRQSLGQGLEFLIYFQGNSAPDKSGLPSDRFSAERTGGSVSTLTIQRTQQEDSAVYLCLVGSPDTQYFGPGTRLTVL.

The genes are TRBV20-1 and TRBJ2-1; the D gene is possibly TRBD2 (6 bases). The CDR3 is made up of 15 amino acids. V was trimmed by 7 bases and J by 6 bases, leaving 22 bases between them. Germline V gives CDR1 DFQATT, CDR2 SNEGSKA (reference sequence). Written as DNA, the CDR3 is TGCAGTGTCTTCCCTCTAGCGCCGCAAACCAATGAGCAGTTCTTC. Its protein is CSVFPLAPQTNEQFF.

This clonotype was found a few times. The chain is built from TRBV6-1 and TRBJ1-2; D is ambiguous. Germline V gene data show CDR1 as MNHNS and CDR2 as SASEGT. The CDR3 consists of 13 residues. The V end was cut by 5 bases, the J end by 2 bases, with 9 bases between. The CDR3 DNA reads as TGTGCCAGCAGTTCTTCCGGGAACTATGGCTACACCTTC. It is translated as CASSSSGNYGYTF.

In its sample, this clonotype was seen a few times. The chain carries TRBV20-1 and TRBJ2-3, with D maybe TRBD2 (6 bases). Deletions cut 6 bases from V and 3 bases from J, with 13 bases between. CDR3 length: 13 residues. CDR1 and CDR2 (germline): DFQATT, SNEGSKA (reference sequence). CDR3 bases: TGCAGTGCCAAGGCAGGGAGGACAGATACGCAGTATTTT. Residues: CSAKAGRTDTQYF.

The V call is TRBV7-2, the J call TRBJ1-2, with no clear D. Germline loops: CDR1 SGHTA, CDR2 FQGNSA. Trimming cost V 1 base and J 5 bases, with 8 bases left between them. The CDR3 length is 13 residues. The CDR3 coding sequence is TGTGCCAGCAGCTTAGATAACCGGTATGGCTACACCTTC. This translates into CASSLDNRYGYTF.

This clonotype occurred many times. V is TRBV4-3 and J is TRBJ2-2; D remains ambiguous. Germline lookup yields CDR1 LGHNA and CDR2 YSLEER. Trimming stripped 0 bases from V and 3 bases from J, with 14 bases between. CDR3 length equals 17 residues. The CDR3 sequence: CASSQDPPNTDTGELFF. In nucleotides, the CDR3 is TGCGCCAGCAGCCAAGATCCGCCAAACACCGACACCGGGGAGCTGTTTTTT.

V usage is TRBV5-1 and J usage is TRBJ1-6; D ambiguous. From germline, CDR1 is SGHRS and CDR2 YFSETQ. Trimming left V 5 bases short and J 7 bases short, with 13 bases between. This CDR3 is built from 14 residues. The CDR3 sequence is CASSLDGFNSPLHF. As DNA, the CDR3 is TGCGCCAGCAGTCTGGACGGATTCAATTCACCCCTCCACTTT.

In its sample, this clonotype was seen many times. The V and J genes are TRBV28 and TRBJ2-5, with a tentative D call TRBD2 (6 bases). CDR1 and CDR2 (germline): MDHEN, SYDVKM. Trimming left V 5 bases short and J 3 bases short, with 19 bases between. The CDR3 contains 16 residues. DNA of the CDR3: TGTGCCAGCAGTCTGCTGGACTCTAGCGAAAAAGAGACCCAGTACTTC. The encoded protein is CASSLLDSSEKETQYF.

The gene calls are TRBV12-3 or TRBV12-4 and TRBJ1-2; 7 bases agree with TRBD1. The CDR3 is 14 amino acids. V dropped 6 bases and J dropped 8; count of bases not matched to a gene: 12. The CDR3: CASSPQGRTEGYTF. The CDR3 DNA follows: TGTGCCAGCAGCCCACAGGGGCGGACTGAGGGCTACACCTTC.

The chain couples TRBV7-9 to TRBJ1-6; a possible D gene is TRBD1 (5 bases). V gave up 5 bases and J gave up 10 bases, with 12 bases separating them. Germline-derived CDR1 and CDR2 are SEHNR and FQNEAQ (reference sequence). The CDR3 runs to 13 residues. Here the CDR3 reads CASSPGGFSPLHF. DNA of the CDR3: TGTGCCAGCAGCCCCGGGGGTTTCTCACCCCTCCACTTT.

The rearrangement joins TRBV5-8 to TRBJ1-4, with D unresolved. The length of the CDR3 is 13 residues. Germline CDR1 and CDR2: SGHTS and YDEGEE. V shed 5 bases and J shed 7 bases, with 12 bases lying between them. DNA for the CDR3: TGTGCCAGCAGTGGACGTCGGGGTGAAAAACTGTTTTTT. Translated: CASSGRRGEKLFF.

In its sample, this clonotype was seen many times. The J gene is TRBJ1-5, the V gene TRBV7-8; the D is unclear. The CDR3 covers 14 residues. Germline V lookup: CDR1 SGHVS, CDR2 FQNEAQ. Trimming removed 8 bases from V and 5 bases from J, with 16 bases in between. The CDR3 nucleotides read TGTGCCAGCGTCTTAGGTGGGGTGGATCAGCCCCAGCATTTT. Protein sequence: CASVLGGVDQPQHF.

This rearrangement joins TRBV19 to TRBJ1-3, with 9 bases aligning to TRBD1. V shed 10 bases and J 1 base; nucleotides not matched to a gene: 8. Germline V gives CDR1 LNHDA, CDR2 SQIVND (reference sequence). CDR3 length: 15 residues. CDR3 bases: TGTGCCACCCCGGGACAGGGAACTTCTGGAAACACCATATATTTT. It translates to CATPGQGTSGNTIYF.

The rearrangement joins TRBV7-9 to TRBJ1-5, with 9 bases matching TRBD1. CDR3 length: 16 residues. V shed 4 bases, J shed 1 base, and the junction held 5 bases outside the gene matches. Germline CDR1 is SEHNR and CDR2 is FQNEAQ (reference sequence). The CDR3 DNA is TGTGCCAGCAGCTCGTACAGGGGGCAGAGCAATCAGCCCCAGCATTTT. Translated, it gives CASSSYRGQSNQPQHF.

This clonotype came up once. J is TRBJ2-3 and V is TRBV20-1; no firm D call. CDR1 is DFQATT, CDR2 SNEGSKA, per germline (reference sequence). V lost 5 bases to trimming and J lost 1 base, with 16 bases between them. This CDR3 has 15 amino acids. The CDR3 is CSARLELPGTDTQYF. The CDR3 DNA sequence: TGCAGTGCTCGCCTAGAACTGCCGGGCACAGATACGCAGTATTTT.

This sequence joins TRBV7-9 and TRBJ2-7, with TRBD2 matching 9 bases. The CDR3 consists of 16 residues. Germline V gives CDR1 SEHNR, CDR2 FQNEAQ (reference sequence). J gave up 0 bases and V 6 bases, and 9 bases lay outside the gene matches. CDR3 loop: CASSHGLAPSSYEQYF. DNA of the CDR3: TGTGCCAGCAGTCACGGACTAGCGCCTAGCTCCTACGAGCAGTACTTC. Filled out from reference TRBV7-9 and TRBJ2-7, the complete variable domain reads DTGVSQNPRHKITKRGQNVTFRCDPISEHNRLYWYRQTLGQGPEFLTYFQNEAQLEKSRLLSDRFSAERPKGSFSTLEIQRTEQGDSAMYLCASSHGLAPSSYEQYFGPGTRLTVT.

The sample holds a few counts of this clonotype. The chain combines TRBV11-2 with TRBJ2-4, with D possibly called TRBD1 or TRBD2 (5 bases each). The CDR3 covers 15 residues. CDR1 is SGHAT and CDR2 is FQNNGV in the germline V gene. V lost 5 bases, J lost 6 bases, and 17 bases lay in between. The CDR3 sequence: CASSTSPGTGNIQYF. The CDR3 DNA reads TGTGCCAGCAGCACCAGCCCCGGGACGGGAAACATTCAGTACTTC.

CDR3 sequence reads: CASTLGSGYDEKLFF. CDR3 coding DNA: TGTGCCAGCACCCTCGGGTCGGGGTACGATGAAAAACTGTTTTTT. This rearrangement joins TRBV25-1 to TRBJ1-4; D gene unclear. The CDR3 covers 15 residues. Trimming removed 7 bases from V and 6 bases from J, with 18 bases in between. Per germline, CDR1 MGHDK and CDR2 SYGVNS.

In this sample, this clonotype turned up a few times. CDR3 DNA: TGCAGTGCAACCCCGAGACAGGGGGTTTCACCCCTCCACTTT. Amino acid sequence: CSATPRQGVSPLHF. The V call is TRBV20-1, the J call TRBJ1-6; 9 bases line up with TRBD1. CDR3 length: 14 amino acids. Germline V lookup: CDR1 DFQATT, CDR2 SNEGSKA (reference sequence). The ends lost 6 bases at V and 9 bases at J; junction bases unmatched: 9.

The chain combines TRBV5-6 with TRBJ2-7; TRBD2 might be the D (6 bases). V was shortened by 3 bases and J by 2 bases, with 12 bases between the two germline ends. The CDR3 has 14 residues. Germline V gene sequence: CDR1 SGHDT, CDR2 YYEEEE. The CDR3 here is CASSSAGWPYEQYF. CDR3 in DNA: TGTGCCAGCAGCTCGGCGGGGTGGCCCTACGAGCAGTACTTC.

This clonotype was observed many times. V and J are TRBV7-2 and TRBJ2-3; D unresolved. V was shortened by 7 bases and J by 4 bases, with 9 bases between the two germline ends. The CDR3 is 12 amino acids. Germline assignment: CDR1 SGHTA and CDR2 FQGNSA. CDR3 DNA sequence: TGTGCCAGCACCCCATTCTCAGATACGCAGTATTTT. Its translation is CASTPFSDTQYF.